The 20 T cell receptor beta chains presented below share a single source sample, sequenced in a study of blood T cell repertoires in COVID-19. TCRdb's copy holds only in-frame clones and misses some; the assay was immunoSEQ multiplex PCR. The sample gives about 40,000 clones, roughly 80% of which show up once; less than 3.5% is in the top ten. The sequenced sample consisted of peripheral blood. The receptors were sampled from an older woman with acute or convalescent COVID-19.

This clone appeared a few times. The V call is TRBV5-1, the J call TRBJ2-7, with D possibly being TRBD2 (5 bases). CDR1 is SGHRS and CDR2 is YFSETQ in the germline V gene. The CDR3 consists of 11 residues. V was clipped by 1 base and J by 7 bases, with 6 bases between them. CDR3 region: CASSLTGEQYF. The CDR3 region has the DNA TGCGCCAGCAGCTTGACGGGGGAGCAGTACTTC.

The rearrangement links TRBV12-5 to TRBJ1-1; no firm D call. Germline V lookup: CDR1 LGHNT, CDR2 FRNRAP. The CDR3 consists of 15 residues. V was trimmed by 6 bases and J by 0 bases, leaving 14 bases between them. This chain's CDR3 is CASGPRGFVNTEAFF. DNA of the CDR3: TGTGCTAGTGGCCCTCGAGGTTTTGTGAACACTGAAGCTTTCTTT.

This rearrangement joins TRBV6-1 to TRBJ2-2; 8 positions agree with TRBD2. The CDR3 extends over 17 amino acids. V was pared by 1 base and J by 2 bases, with 6 bases of the junction left unmatched. Germline assignment: CDR1 MNHNS and CDR2 SASEGT. CDR3 nucleotides: TGTGCCAGCAGTGAAGGTCGGGGGGGCGGTAACACCGGGGAGCTGTTTTTT. Translation gives CASSEGRGGGNTGELFF.

The chain combines TRBV30 with TRBJ1-2; 7 bases line up with TRBD1. Germline lookup yields CDR1 GTSNPN and CDR2 SVGIG (reference sequence). The V and J ends lost 4 bases and 8 bases, in that order; junction bases with no gene match: 4. The CDR3 contains 11 residues. CDR3 in amino acids: CAWTTGVGYTF. CDR3 in DNA: TGTGCCTGGACTACAGGGGTCGGCTACACCTTC.

V usage is TRBV27 and J usage is TRBJ1-6; 7 bases agree with TRBD1. Germline V gene lookup returns CDR1 MNHEY and CDR2 SMNVEV (reference sequence). CDR3 length equals 17 residues. With 7 bases clipped from V and 6 bases from J, the junction kept 15 bases outside the gene matches. The CDR3 here is CASKRTGSGLGNSPLHF. DNA of the CDR3: TGTGCCAGCAAGAGGACAGGCAGTGGCCTTGGTAATTCACCCCTCCACTTT.

This clone was detected once. Here the CDR3 DNA reads TGTGCCATCAGTGACCTGATTCAGGGGGCGATAGGGACAGGGAAGGTGGACGAGCAGTACTTC. It translates to CAISDLIQGAIGTGKVDEQYF. J is TRBJ2-7 and V is TRBV10-3, with TRBD1 identical over 9 bases. Germline V gene lookup returns CDR1 ENHRY and CDR2 SYGVKD. V lost 3 bases, J lost 5 bases, and 26 bases stayed unmatched. The CDR3 extends over 21 amino acids.

This chain connects TRBV27 to TRBJ1-3; D is possibly TRBD1 (6 bases). The V end lost 1 base, the J end lost 2 bases, and 9 bases lay between the germline ends. This CDR3 is built from 15 residues. CDR1 MNHEY and CDR2 SMNVEV come from the germline V gene (reference sequence). CDR3 in DNA: TGTGCCAGCAGTTTATACGGGGGGCCTGGAAACACCATATATTTT. Its translation is CASSLYGGPGNTIYF.

This clone appeared once. The chain couples TRBV6-5 to TRBJ2-2; unclear D gene. Germline CDR1 reads MNHEY; CDR2 reads SVGAGI. The V end lost 9 bases, the J end lost 0 bases, and 14 bases lay between the germline ends. This CDR3 comprises 15 residues. CDR3 coding DNA: TGTGCCAGTAGCTTGATGGCCGCGAACACCGGGGAGCTGTTTTTT. Translated, it gives CASSLMAANTGELFF.

CDR3 sequence: CASKGTGTYEQYF. The CDR3, as DNA: TGTGCCAGTAAGGGGACAGGGACCTACGAGCAGTACTTC. The chain joins TRBV19 to TRBJ2-7, with 9 bases fitting TRBD1. Losses at the gene ends were 7 bases for V and 2 bases for J; bases not matched to a gene: 3. The CDR3 length is 13 residues. The germline CDR1 and CDR2 sequences are LNHDA and SQIVND (reference sequence).

The genes are TRBV13 and TRBJ1-2, with 7 bases aligning to TRBD1. The CDR3 is made up of 18 amino acids. The V segment lost 5 bases and the J segment 3 bases; nucleotides outside the gene matches: 18. Germline CDR1 reads PRHDT; CDR2 reads FYEKMQ (reference sequence). CDR3 nucleotides: TGTGCCAGCAGCCAGTCTGCCCGGGAGGGGGCGGCTCACTATGGCTACACCTTC. Protein sequence: CASSQSAREGAAHYGYTF.

This chain joins TRBV15 and TRBJ1-3, with D unclear. The CDR3 is 17 residues long. The ends were cut back, 1 base at V and 0 bases at J, with 13 bases in the middle. The germline gives CDR1 LNHNV, CDR2 YYDKDF (reference sequence). As DNA, the CDR3 is TGTGCCACCAGCAGAGGAACCGGGAAAAACTCTGGAAACACCATATATTTT. Amino acids: CATSRGTGKNSGNTIYF. The variable domain in full, completed from reference TRBV15 and TRBJ1-3, reads DAMVIQNPRYQVTQFGKPVTLSCSQTLNHNVMYWYQQKSSQAPKLLFHYYDKDFNNEADTPDNFQSRRPNTSFCFLDIRSPGLGDTAMYLCATSRGTGKNSGNTIYFGEGSWLTVV.

This rearrangement joins TRBV29-1 to TRBJ2-7; maybe TRBD2 (5 bases). Looked up from germline, CDR1 is SQVTM and CDR2 is ANQGSEA. There are 13 residues in the CDR3. V was shortened by 3 bases and J by 7 bases, with 16 bases between the two germline ends. The CDR3 coding sequence is TGCAGCGTTGATCTATCGACCCCGGGGGAGCAGTACTTC. Amino acid sequence: CSVDLSTPGEQYF.

CDR3 in DNA: TGTGCCAGCTCCCGGGGGGGAGGGTCCTACGAGCAGTACTTC. Translation: CASSRGGGSYEQYF. This chain links TRBV18 with TRBJ2-7, with 8 bases that match TRBD2. The V gene's germline CDR1 is KGHSH and CDR2 LQKENI. Trimming at V came to 6 bases and at J to 1 base, leaving 5 bases not matched to a gene. This CDR3 is built from 14 residues.

The CDR3 protein is CASSYGGLAVNEQFF. Written as DNA, the CDR3 is TGTGCCAGCAGTTACGGGGGACTAGCGGTCAATGAGCAGTTCTTC. V gene TRBV6-5 combines with J gene TRBJ2-1, with TRBD2 matching 11 bases. The CDR3 runs to 15 residues. The ends lost 2 bases at V and 6 bases at J; junction bases unmatched: 3. Germline assignment: CDR1 MNHEY and CDR2 SVGAGI.

CDR3 nucleotides: TGTGCCAGCGGAACGACAGACTACGAGCAGTACTTC. This sequence encodes CASGTTDYEQYF. The V call is TRBV9, the J call TRBJ2-7; weak D call: TRBD1 (5 bases). The germline gives CDR1 SGDLS, CDR2 YYNGEE. The V end was cut by 7 bases, the J end by 3 bases, with 11 bases between. CDR3 size: 12 residues.

Worth noting for this clone: One junction end does not reproduce the germline sequence, and a read error may be involved. This sequence joins TRBV29-1 and TRBJ2-1, with 8 bases matching TRBD2. This CDR3 contains 12 residues. The V gene's germline CDR1 is SQVTM and CDR2 ANQGSEA. The CDR3 DNA reads TGTGCTAGCGGGCGAATTAACAATGAGCAGTTCTTC. Its translation is CASGRINNEQFF.

The chain recombines TRBV3-1 (or the pseudogene TRBV3-2) with TRBJ2-1, with 10 bases fitting TRBD2. The germline gives CDR1 LGHDT, CDR2 YNNKEL (reference sequence). CDR3 length: 15 residues. Unmatched junction bases numbered 3, after V lost 4 bases and J lost 3 bases. This chain's CDR3 is CASSPTSGDYNEQFF. CDR3 coding DNA: TGTGCCAGCAGCCCTACTAGCGGGGACTACAATGAGCAGTTCTTC.

The rearrangement links TRBV2 to TRBJ2-7, with unresolved D. There are 12 residues in the CDR3. From germline, CDR1 is SNHLY and CDR2 FYNNEI. Trimming took 3 bases from V and 4 from J, leaving 7 bases between them. CDR3 loop: CASSDDTYEQYF. CDR3 DNA sequence: TGTGCCAGCAGTGATGATACATACGAGCAGTACTTC.

The CDR3 loop reads CASSFRQGAQRPQHF. The CDR3 DNA reads as TGTGCCAGCAGTTTTCGACAGGGGGCTCAGCGGCCCCAGCATTTT. V is TRBV28 and J is TRBJ1-5; TRBD1 agrees at 10 bases. The CDR3 covers 15 residues. The V gene's germline CDR1 is MDHEN and CDR2 SYDVKM. The V gene end was trimmed by 3 bases and the J gene end by 9 bases; junction bases not matched to a gene: 8.

The V call is TRBV12-3 or TRBV12-4, the J call TRBJ1-2, with D unresolved. CDR3 length: 13 residues. V was trimmed by 1 base and J by 3 bases, leaving 6 bases between them. CDR3 sequence reads: CASSLGRDYGYTF. The CDR3 nucleotides are TGTGCCAGCAGTTTAGGACGGGACTATGGCTACACCTTC.